These T cell receptor beta chains were read from a single sample in a study of blood T cell repertoires in COVID-19. The table came from immunoSEQ multiplex PCR; TCRdb's copy has only in-frame clones and leaves some out. This sample yields 55,000 to 85,000 clones, of which roughly 88% are seen a single time; roughly 4.6% belongs to the top ten. The sample was peripheral blood. All receptors come from a human donor in a cohort sampled during active COVID-19. Both conserved end residues are part of each CDR3. D genes are given only for firm matches. Expanded clones are given a class, and other clones once, few, many or no size at all.

j_call v_call clone_size d_call cdr3_nt cdr3_aa
TRBJ1-6 TRBV7-4 NA NA TGTGCCAGCAGCGGGGGGTGGTGGCTTAACCGGGAGGCCCTCCACTTT CASSGGWWLNREALHF
TRBJ2-1 TRBV9 once TRBD2 TGTGCCAGCAGCGTAGGCCCCGGACTAGCGGGGGCCACCTCCTACAATGAGCAGTTCTTC CASSVGPGLAGATSYNEQFF
TRBJ1-2 TRBV18 NA TRBD1 TGTGCCAGCTCACCCCAACTAACCTCCGGACAGGGCTCAAATGGCTACACCTTC CASSPQLTSGQGSNGYTF
TRBJ2-5 TRBV7-9 NA TRBD1 TGTGCCAGCAGCGCCGCCCCGGGACAGCAAGAGACCCAGTACTTC CASSAAPGQQETQYF
TRBJ2-1 TRBV5-1 NA NA TGCGCCAGCAGCTTCTTGGTGGGCAACTACAATGAGCAGTTCTTC CASSFLVGNYNEQFF
TRBJ1-5 TRBV4-3 NA TRBD1 TGCGCCAGCAGCCTCGCAGCAGGGGGACAGCCCCAGCATTTT CASSLAAGGQPQHF
TRBJ2-7 TRBV5-1 NA NA TGCGCCAGCAGCTTGGGAGGGGACTCCTTTGTCTACGAGCAGTACTTC CASSLGGDSFVYEQYF
TRBJ2-5 TRBV28 NA NA TGTGCCAGCACGTGGGGGGGGCAAGAAGAGACCCAGTACTTC CASTWGGQEETQYF
TRBJ2-3 TRBV4-3 NA TRBD2 TGCGCCAGCAGCCAAGATCGGAAAACTAGCGGCAGATCCTCTAGCACAGATACGCAGTATTTT CASSQDRKTSGRSSSTDTQYF
TRBJ2-5 TRBV6-6 NA TRBD2 TGTGCCAGCATGAGACTAGCGAAAGAGACCCAGTACTTC CASMRLAKETQYF
TRBJ1-6 TRBV30 NA TRBD1 TGTGCCTGGAGAAGACAGGGGAATTCACCCCTCCACTTT CAWRRQGNSPLHF
TRBJ1-5 TRBV10-1 few TRBD1 TGCGCCAGCTCCCGGGACAGTAATCAGCCCCAGCATTTT CASSRDSNQPQHF
TRBJ2-1 TRBV7-6 once TRBD2 TGTGCCAGCAGCTCCCGGTGGACTAGCGGGAGAGGGGGGGAGGGGCAGTTCTTC CASSSRWTSGRGGEGQFF
TRBJ1-1 TRBV19 NA NA TGTGCCAGTAGTACATATGGGGCTGACTACACTGAAGCTTTCTTT CASSTYGADYTEAFF
TRBJ2-7 TRBV30 NA NA TGTGCCTGGTTGGGCAGCTCCTACGAGCAGTACTTC CAWLGSSYEQYF
TRBJ2-1 TRBV18 few TRBD2 TGTGCCAGCTCACCACCTAGCGGGGCCGGGGGTGAGCAGTTCTTC CASSPPSGAGGEQFF
TRBJ2-2 TRBV6-4 NA NA TGTGCCAGCAGTGACTCCAGGGAAGCCGGGGAGCTGTTTTTT CASSDSREAGELFF
TRBJ2-1 TRBV7-9 NA NA TGTGCCAGCAGCTTTCGAGAGGACGGGGTCAATGAGCAGTTCTTC CASSFREDGVNEQFF
TRBJ1-3 TRBV10-1 NA NA TGCGCCAGCAGTCAACAAATTTCTGGAAACACCATATATTTT CASSQQISGNTIYF
TRBJ2-1 TRBV5-1 NA TRBD2 TGCGCCAGCAGCTTGGAGGCTAGCGGCTACAATGAGCAGTTCTTC CASSLEASGYNEQFF
TRBJ2-5 TRBV6-5 NA TRBD1 TGTGCCAGCACAGGGGGACAGGTCGAAGGCGAGACCCAGTACTTC CASTGGQVEGETQYF
TRBJ2-1 TRBV11-3 once TRBD2 TGTGCCAGCAGCTTAGCGGGGGGGAACAATGAGCAGTTCTTC CASSLAGGNNEQFF
TRBJ1-5 TRBV25-1 few TRBD1 TGTGCCAGCAGGAGGACAGGGGACGGTCAGCCCCAGCATTTT CASRRTGDGQPQHF